The clone carrying this TCR beta chain was observed a single time. Per the original data handling: Using reference gene primer amplification, nucleated cell counts were estimated. The table came from immunoSEQ multiplex PCR; TCRdb's copy has only in-frame clones and leaves some out. The D gene and trimming were derived from the DNA, and the V and J assignments and clone size from that table. The sample includes 150,000 to 200,000 clones, about 90% of them seen just once. This record belongs to a study of blood T cell repertoires in COVID-19. Study background: Researchers got acute and convalescent COVID-19 samples from the United States, Italy and Spain. T cells, B-cell-depleted T cells, or PBMCs supplied cDNA or gDNA.

The CDR3 totals 13 residues. Trimming took 5 bases from V and 4 from J, leaving 11 bases between them. Germline V gene data show CDR1 as SGHNT and CDR2 as YENEEA. V usage is TRBV11-3 and J usage is TRBJ1-1; perhaps TRBD1 as D (5 bases). The receptor was isolated from a human donor with acute COVID-19. The donor label of this sample is uncertain. Sequencing was carried out using PBMCs or T cells enriched from blood (not recorded which). The CDR3 is CASSTNQGTEAFF. Here the CDR3 DNA reads TGTGCCAGCAGCACTAACCAGGGCACTGAAGCTTTCTTT.